A selection of T cell receptor beta chains follows, all from one sample in a study of blood T cell repertoires in COVID-19. The method was immunoSEQ multiplex PCR; TCRdb's version includes in-frame clones alone and lacks a portion of them. In the table there are roughly 100,000 clones, 80% of which are singletons. The sequenced material came from peripheral blood. These TCRs come from a human donor in a cohort sampled during active COVID-19. Each CDR3 is given with its conserved first and last residue.

CASSKGVLGTGDFYSNQPQHF | TRBJ1-5 | 21 | TRBV21-1
CASSLPGTGAKSGANVLTF | TRBJ2-6 | 19 | TRBV5-1
CASSLQRTGNSEQYF | TRBJ2-7 | 15 | TRBV7-9
CASSQERPYEQYF | TRBJ2-7 | 13 | TRBV14
CASSPQPKSGSWETQYF | TRBJ2-5 | 17 | TRBV28
CASSQDRLAALEQYF | TRBJ2-7 | 15 | TRBV4-2
CASSQDDRGGQPQHF | TRBJ1-5 | 15 | TRBV4-2
CASSPTGPMDIQYF | TRBJ2-4 | 14 | TRBV6-5
CASSQDWREQYF | TRBJ2-7 | 12 | TRBV28
CASSEARGYTVGGRAFGETQYF | TRBJ2-5 | 22 | TRBV6-1
CASSIVHMASGASEQYF | TRBJ2-7 | 17 | TRBV19
CASSQGQGSRHGYTF | TRBJ1-2 | 15 | TRBV14
CASSHRASGNYEQYF | TRBJ2-7 | 15 | TRBV7-9
CASSYHLTGRNSPLHF | TRBJ1-6 | 16 | TRBV28
CASSSGGRAGEQFF | TRBJ2-1 | 14 | TRBV5-1
CASSPQQGRSEKLFF | TRBJ1-4 | 15 | TRBV6-5
CASTRQNTEAFF | TRBJ1-1 | 12 | TRBV2
CASSPDRGRNQPQHF | TRBJ1-5 | 15 | TRBV18
CASSYRTGGRGYTF | TRBJ1-2 | 14 | TRBV7-2
CASSAYYEQYF | TRBJ2-7 | 11 | TRBV6-2/TRBV6-3
CASSRRLAASSGANVLTF | TRBJ2-6 | 18 | TRBV5-6
CASSLGQGAYEQYF | TRBJ2-7 | 14 | TRBV7-3
CASSLSQGQPQHF | TRBJ1-5 | 13 | TRBV7-3
CASSEEVQAYGYTF | TRBJ1-2 | 14 | TRBV6-1
CASSLQGGNTEAFF | TRBJ1-1 | 14 | TRBV28
CASSSPGAYNEQFF | TRBJ2-1 | 14 | TRBV7-2
CASSYSLGGGGIAEAFF | TRBJ1-1 | 17 | TRBV6-2/TRBV6-3
CASSQGGQGNSPLHF | TRBJ1-6 | 15 | TRBV3-1/TRBV3-2
CASSPSRGVGNYGYTF | TRBJ1-2 | 16 | TRBV7-8
CASSQAAQGGSEAFF | TRBJ1-1 | 15 | TRBV14
CASSFFPDRGIRGANVLTF | TRBJ2-6 | 19 | TRBV28
CASSLGRQMNTEAFF | TRBJ1-1 | 15 | TRBV11-2
CASSFTPRQYRGLADYEQYF | TRBJ2-7 | 20 | TRBV28
CASSPMTGGMNTEAFF | TRBJ1-1 | 16 | TRBV18
CATSRGGGRALKGSEQYF | TRBJ2-7 | 18 | TRBV15
CASSLFVGSRGYTF | TRBJ1-2 | 14 | TRBV28
CASSQVGVAGSGQYF | TRBJ2-7 | 15 | TRBV14
CASSQMGLAGITGELFF | TRBJ2-2 | 17 | TRBV4-1
CASSKGLATNTDTQYF | TRBJ2-3 | 16 | TRBV7-2
CASSPPGGAHSPLHF | TRBJ1-6 | 15 | TRBV7-2
CASRGTGQGYTSPLHF | TRBJ1-6 | 16 | TRBV28
CASRGGRGLGNTIYF | TRBJ1-3 | 15 | TRBV2
CASSLAGGASSGNTIYF | TRBJ1-3 | 17 | TRBV7-9
CAIRAGSAGDEKLFF | TRBJ1-4 | 15 | TRBV10-3
CASQTNNYGYTF | TRBJ1-2 | 12 | TRBV28
CASSLRDREIGEQYF | TRBJ2-7 | 15 | TRBV5-6
CASGQRPGRENHPNTEAFF | TRBJ1-1 | 19 | TRBV4-1
CASSGEGTVTFF | TRBJ1-1 | 12 | TRBV6-4
CASSLLERTGTRDNEQFF | TRBJ2-1 | 18 | TRBV5-6
CASSLRGTGGTEAFF | TRBJ1-1 | 15 | TRBV3-1/TRBV3-2
CASSDVILNTEAFF | TRBJ1-1 | 14 | TRBV6-1
CASSLTSGGANEQFF | TRBJ2-1 | 15 | TRBV7-9